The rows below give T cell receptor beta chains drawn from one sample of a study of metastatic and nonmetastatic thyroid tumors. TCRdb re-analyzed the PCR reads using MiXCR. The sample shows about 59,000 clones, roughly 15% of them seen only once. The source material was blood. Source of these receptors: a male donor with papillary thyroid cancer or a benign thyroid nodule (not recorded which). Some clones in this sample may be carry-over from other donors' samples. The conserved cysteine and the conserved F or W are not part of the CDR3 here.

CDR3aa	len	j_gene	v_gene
ASSLMDIDTEAF	12	TRBJ1-1	TRBV5-1
ASSPSGPDRVEARRNRAF	18	TRBJ1-1	TRBV6-4
ATSRDRTPGETQY	13	TRBJ2-5	TRBV15
SARQGASVGDTQY	13	TRBJ2-3	TRBV20-1
ASSPGAAYNEQF	12	TRBJ2-1	TRBV7-8
ASSEGGGSTGELF	13	TRBJ2-2	TRBV9
AGSLTYTGELF	11	TRBJ2-2	TRBV5-6
ASSYLWGSGVLANEQF	16	TRBJ2-1	TRBV6-2/TRBV6-3
AWSTGVGGTEAF	12	TRBJ1-1	TRBV30
ASSFLGTETSLTEAF	15	TRBJ1-1	TRBV5-6
ASSFDPGEKLF	11	TRBJ1-4	TRBV2
AWSSTKKEGFLQF	13	TRBJ2-1	TRBV30
ASSLGVGSEAF	11	TRBJ1-1	TRBV27
ASSQDSASGRAGTDTQY	17	TRBJ2-3	TRBV4-1
SSNMDRFNTEAF	12	TRBJ1-1	TRBV6-4
ASSLRDSPYGYT	12	TRBJ1-2	TRBV7-9
ASSFLLGENPYEQY	14	TRBJ2-7	TRBV5-8
ASSLNEIPLLTDTQY	15	TRBJ2-3	TRBV6-2/TRBV6-3
SARLHPLGTEAF	12	TRBJ1-1	TRBV20-1
SARLEQF	7	TRBJ2-1	TRBV20-1
AWRGSLVRATGELF	14	TRBJ2-2	TRBV30
ASSYSWQGAGELF	13	TRBJ2-2	TRBV6-6
ASSVANSPLH	10	TRBJ1-6	TRBV9
ASSLPGQSGANVLT	14	TRBJ2-6	TRBV5-1
ASSPDPGSGANVLT	14	TRBJ2-6	TRBV6-1
ASSYTADRGPNYGYT	15	TRBJ1-2	TRBV6-5
ASSHASGGANEQF	13	TRBJ2-1	TRBV3-1
ASSLSRERVSGNTIY	15	TRBJ1-3	TRBV11-1
AGSFMREVYGYT	12	TRBJ1-2	TRBV7-9
ASIAAGETNEKLF	13	TRBJ1-4	TRBV19
ASSLSGLSYYEQY	13	TRBJ2-7	TRBV12-3/TRBV12-4
ASSQEATGASYEQY	14	TRBJ2-7	TRBV4-1
ASHLGRGTDTQY	12	TRBJ2-3	TRBV28
ASTSGNYQETQY	12	TRBJ2-5	TRBV6-1
ASSVPRTGGEITEAF	15	TRBJ1-1	TRBV9
ASSPGQGALSYNDQF	15	TRBJ2-1	TRBV28
SAVPVLAVSTDTQY	14	TRBJ2-3	TRBV20-1
ASSLRDRGDQPQH	13	TRBJ1-5	TRBV6-1
ASSLALQGGTEAF	13	TRBJ1-1	TRBV7-9
SVEWDSGDTQY	11	TRBJ2-3	TRBV29-1
ASSQYRDDTEAF	12	TRBJ1-1	TRBV3-1
ASSPLLSGANVLT	13	TRBJ2-6	TRBV2
SARGQGDYEHY	11	TRBJ2-7	TRBV20-1
ASSLGRPADTQY	12	TRBJ2-3	TRBV5-6
ASRPGTVNQPQH	12	TRBJ1-5	TRBV28
AIWWVGPGYT	10	TRBJ1-2	TRBV5-6